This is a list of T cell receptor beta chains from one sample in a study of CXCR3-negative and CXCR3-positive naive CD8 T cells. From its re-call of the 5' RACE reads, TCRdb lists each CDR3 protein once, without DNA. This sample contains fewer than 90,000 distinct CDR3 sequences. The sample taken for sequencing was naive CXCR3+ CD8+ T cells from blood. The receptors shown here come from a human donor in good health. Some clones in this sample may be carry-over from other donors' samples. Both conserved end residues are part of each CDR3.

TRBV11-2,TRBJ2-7,CASSSTTGYEQYF
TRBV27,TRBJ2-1,CASSFLGSPSYNEQFF
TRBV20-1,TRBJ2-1,CSPYGGDLNEQFF
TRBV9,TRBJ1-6,CASSVAGENSPLHF
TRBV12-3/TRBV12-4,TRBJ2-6,CASSSGANVLTF
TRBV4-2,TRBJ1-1,CASSQAPLEAFF
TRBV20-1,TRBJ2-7,CSATGFLSSYEQYF
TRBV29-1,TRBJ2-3,CSVVPGDETDTQYF
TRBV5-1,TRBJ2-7,CASRDLLQGYEQYF
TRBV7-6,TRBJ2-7,CASSLADPYEQYF
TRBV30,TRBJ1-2,CAWNWEGAYGYTF
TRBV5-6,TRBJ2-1,CASSLGTVSYNEQFF
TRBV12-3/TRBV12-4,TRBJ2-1,CASSPREGHHNEQFF
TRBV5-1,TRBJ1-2,CASSLDSVNYGYTF
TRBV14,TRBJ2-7,CASSAGQGLNYEQYF
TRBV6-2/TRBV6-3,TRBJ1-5,CASGTDRAINQPQHF
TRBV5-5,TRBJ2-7,CASSLEPGRTYEQYF
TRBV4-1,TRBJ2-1,CASSQVPPAGLGRDEQFF
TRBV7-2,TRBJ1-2,CASSSREGAYGYTF
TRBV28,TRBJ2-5,CASMGDYSQETQYF
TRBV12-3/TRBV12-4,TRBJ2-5,CASSTAVPSQETQYF
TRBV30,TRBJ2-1,CAWSPGTGAGDEQFF
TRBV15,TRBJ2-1,CATSRVTLLSYNEQFF
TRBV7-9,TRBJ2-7,CASSSTGGGYEQYF
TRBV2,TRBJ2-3,CASSPLGRPDTQYF
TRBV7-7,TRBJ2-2,CASSEVAGTVLGAGELFF
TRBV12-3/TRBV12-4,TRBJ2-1,CASPVQPGGRFNEQFF
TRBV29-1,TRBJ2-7,CSVELIGRAYEQYF
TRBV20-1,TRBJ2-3,CSAPPWSSDTQYF
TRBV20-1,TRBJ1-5,CSALDRDGYQPQHF
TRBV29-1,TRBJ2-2,CSVEQADTGELFF
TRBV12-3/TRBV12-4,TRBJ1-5,CASNTQGYQPQHF
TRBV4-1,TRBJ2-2,CASSPQGSGTGELFF
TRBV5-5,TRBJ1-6,CASSFGQGDSPLHF
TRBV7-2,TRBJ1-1,CASSLERGIGTEAFF
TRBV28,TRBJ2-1,CASSLSSGGAEEQFF
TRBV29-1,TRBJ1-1,CSVMLPLGQVGAEAFF
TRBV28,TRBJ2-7,CASSFRLPDYEQYF
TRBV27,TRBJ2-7,CASSWGQSYEQYF
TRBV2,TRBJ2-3,CASEGQTKFTDTQYF
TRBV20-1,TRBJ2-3,CSATAGRWGTDTQYF
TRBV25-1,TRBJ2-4,CASSDIVRQNIQYF
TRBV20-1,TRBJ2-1,CSTLSGESHNEQFF
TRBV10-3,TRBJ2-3,CAISEVPVGTQYF
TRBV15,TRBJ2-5,CATSRDGPITETQYF
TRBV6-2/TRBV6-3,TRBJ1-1,CASRGLGANTEAFF
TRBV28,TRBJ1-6,CASSLADREYSPLHF
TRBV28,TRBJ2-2,CASSVRDIPGELFF
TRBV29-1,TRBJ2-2,CSSGDGNTGELFF
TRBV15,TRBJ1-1,CATTMTGKNTEAFF
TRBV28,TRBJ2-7,CASSPRTGPYSGEQYF
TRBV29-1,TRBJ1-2,CSVPGRGGGYTF
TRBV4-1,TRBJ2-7,CASSHYRGSYEQYF
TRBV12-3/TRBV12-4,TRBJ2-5,CASSKGTGLQETQYF
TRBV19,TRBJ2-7,CASSIEDSGSYEQYF